This T cell receptor beta chain was recorded in a study of blood T cell repertoires in COVID-19. The wider study: The study drew acute and convalescent COVID-19 samples from the United States, Italy and Spain.

V trimming: 5 bases; J trimming: 9 bases; junction bases outside the gene matches: 9. The CDR3 contains 13 residues. Repertoires were generated with immunoSEQ multiplex PCR, while TCRdb's copy carries only in-frame clones and drops some. This table holds about 330,000 clones, roughly 86% found once. The sequence came from a woman younger than 45 who had recovered from COVID-19. Sequencing was done on a sample of PBMCs or T cells enriched from blood (not recorded which). This chain connects TRBV12-3 or TRBV12-4 to TRBJ1-2; 7 nucleotides agree with TRBD1. This CDR3 reads CASSGDSLYRYTF. The CDR3 DNA sequence: TGTGCCAGCAGTGGGGACAGTCTTTATCGCTACACCTTC.